This T cell receptor beta chain derives from a study of CD8 T cells in Susac syndrome. Reverse transcription of roughly 0.5 to 1 ug RNA was performed with random hexamers. It was immunoSEQ multiplex PCR that amplified TCR beta CDR3 across 54 Vbeta and 13 Jbeta. TCRdb used MiXCR to reprocess the immunoSEQ multiplex PCR reads, holding one entry per CDR3 protein. Here the sample spans a few hundred thousand distinct CDR3 sequences, roughly nine tenths being singletons. Sequencing of TCR beta was performed on blood CD8+ T cells and on blood CD4+ T cells. Each multiple sclerosis control was a treatment-naive patient with relapsing-remitting disease that was either stable or active. This receptor was taken from a human donor with multiple sclerosis. The sample comprised CD8+ T cells from PBMCs.

The CDR3 DNA sequence: TGTGCCAGTATGAACATAGATAGCAATCAGCCCCAGCATTTT. The encoded protein is CASMNIDSNQPQHF. The V gene is TRBV19, the J gene TRBJ1-5; D remains unclear. CDR3 length: 14 amino acids. With 7 bases removed from V and 0 bases from J, the gap between germline ends came to 10 bases. From germline, CDR1 is LNHDA and CDR2 SQIVND (reference sequence).